The entry below gives a single T cell receptor (beta chain) sequence along with its context. Its antigen is unknown. Data came from immunoSEQ multiplex PCR; TCRdb stores just in-frame clones and leaves some out. The table has approximately 37,000 clones, about four fifths seen once. This sample was included in a study of vaccination effects on CD4 cells after COVID-19. Study as a whole: Prior to sequencing, the ViraFEST assay stimulated PBMC with viral peptide pools, which expanded the antigen-specific CD4+ T cells. The participants, recipients of two vaccine doses, got either BNT162b2 or mRNA-1273. Some 2 million PBMC per well were cultured with 8.5 to 10 IU/ml IL-2 and roughly 9.9 ug/ml peptides.

Culturing for more than 9 days preceded CD4+ T cell isolation. IL-2 medium supplanted half the medium on days 3 and 7. The CDR3 loop spans 13 amino acids. The ends were cut back, 8 bases at V and 12 bases at J, with 20 bases in the middle. The germline gives CDR1 PRHDT, CDR2 FYEKMQ (reference sequence). V usage is TRBV13 and J usage is TRBJ2-1, with a weak D call TRBD2 (7 bases). The sequenced sample was CD4+ T cells from PBMCs cultured without peptide, obtained before COVID-19 vaccination. The TCR was taken from a human donor who received a COVID-19 vaccine. CDR3 in DNA: TGTGCCAGCGGATTAGGGGGGGCTACCGGGCAGTTCTTC. Translating gives CASGLGGATGQFF. The full variable domain, completed using reference TRBV13 and TRBJ2-1, is AAGVIQSPRHLIKEKRETATLKCYPIPRHDTVYWYQQGPGQDPQFLISFYEKMQSDKGSIPDRFSAQQFSDYHSELNMSSLELGDSALYFCASGLGGATGQFFGPGTRLTVL.